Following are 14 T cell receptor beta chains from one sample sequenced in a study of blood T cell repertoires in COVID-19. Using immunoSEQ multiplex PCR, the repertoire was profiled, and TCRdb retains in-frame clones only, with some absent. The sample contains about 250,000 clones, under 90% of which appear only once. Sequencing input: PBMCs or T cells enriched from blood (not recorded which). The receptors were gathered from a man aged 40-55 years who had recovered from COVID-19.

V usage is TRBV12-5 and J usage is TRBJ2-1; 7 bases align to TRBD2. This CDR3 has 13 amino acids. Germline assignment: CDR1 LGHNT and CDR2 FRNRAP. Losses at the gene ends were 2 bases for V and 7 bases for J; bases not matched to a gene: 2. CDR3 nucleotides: TGTGCTAGTGGTTTGTTTAGCGGGAATGAGCAGTTCTTC. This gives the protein CASGLFSGNEQFF.

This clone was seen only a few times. CDR3 DNA sequence: TGTGCCAGCAGCTTATACTCAGGGGGGCCGGGTGAGCAGTACTTC. Its protein is CASSLYSGGPGEQYF. The V call is TRBV7-2, the J call TRBJ2-7, with a weak D call TRBD1 (7 bases). CDR1 and CDR2 (germline): SGHTA, FQGNSA. This CDR3 has 15 amino acids. V shed 2 bases and J shed 7 bases, with 18 bases lying between them.

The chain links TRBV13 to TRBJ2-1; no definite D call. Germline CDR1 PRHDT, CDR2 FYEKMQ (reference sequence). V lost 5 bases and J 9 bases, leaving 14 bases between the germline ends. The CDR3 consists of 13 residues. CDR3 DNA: TGTGCCAGCAGCCACGGAGAAACCCTTGAGCAGTTCTTC. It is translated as CASSHGETLEQFF.

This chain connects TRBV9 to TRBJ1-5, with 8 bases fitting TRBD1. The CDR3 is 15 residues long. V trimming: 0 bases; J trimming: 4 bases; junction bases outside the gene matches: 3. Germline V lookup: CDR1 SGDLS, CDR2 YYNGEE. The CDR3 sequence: CASSVGQGRNQPQHF. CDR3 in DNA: TGTGCCAGCAGCGTAGGACAGGGGAGAAATCAGCCCCAGCATTTT.

This chain's CDR3 is CASVGAVDTGELFF. The CDR3 DNA reads as TGTGCCAGCGTGGGGGCAGTTGACACCGGGGAGCTGTTTTTT. The chain carries TRBV28 and TRBJ2-2; possibly TRBD1 for D (6 bases). Deletions cut 8 bases from V and 3 bases from J, with 13 bases between. CDR1 is MDHEN, CDR2 SYDVKM, per germline. The CDR3 runs to 14 residues.

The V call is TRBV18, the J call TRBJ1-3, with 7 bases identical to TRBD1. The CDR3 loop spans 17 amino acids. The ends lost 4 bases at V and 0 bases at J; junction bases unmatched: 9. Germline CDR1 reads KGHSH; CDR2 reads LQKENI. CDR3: CASSLYDTGVSGNTIYF. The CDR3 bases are TGTGCCAGCTCACTATACGACACAGGGGTCTCTGGAAACACCATATATTTT. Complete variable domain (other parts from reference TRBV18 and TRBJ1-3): NAGVMQNPRHLVRRRGQEARLRCSPMKGHSHVYWYRQLPEEGLKFMVYLQKENIIDESGMPKERFSAEFPKEGPSILRIQQVVRGDSAAYFCASSLYDTGVSGNTIYFGEGSWLTVV.

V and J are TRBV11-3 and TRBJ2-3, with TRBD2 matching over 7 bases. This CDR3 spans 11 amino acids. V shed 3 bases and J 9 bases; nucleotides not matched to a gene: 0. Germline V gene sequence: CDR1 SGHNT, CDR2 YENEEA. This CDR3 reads CASSLGGTQYF. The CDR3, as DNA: TGTGCCAGCAGCTTGGGGGGGACGCAGTATTTT.

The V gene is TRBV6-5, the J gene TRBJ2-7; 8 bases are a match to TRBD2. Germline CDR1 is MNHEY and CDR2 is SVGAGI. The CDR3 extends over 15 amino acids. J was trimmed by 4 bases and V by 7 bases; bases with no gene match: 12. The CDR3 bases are TGTGCCAGCAAAATCGGGGTAGCGGGACCATACGAGCAGTACTTC. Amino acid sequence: CASKIGVAGPYEQYF.

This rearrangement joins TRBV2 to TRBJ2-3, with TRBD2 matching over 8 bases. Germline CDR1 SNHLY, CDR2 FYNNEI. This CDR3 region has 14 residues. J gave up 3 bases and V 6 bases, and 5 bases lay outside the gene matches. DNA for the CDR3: TGTGCCAGCAGAGGTACTAGCGGAACAGATACGCAGTATTTT. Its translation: CASRGTSGTDTQYF.

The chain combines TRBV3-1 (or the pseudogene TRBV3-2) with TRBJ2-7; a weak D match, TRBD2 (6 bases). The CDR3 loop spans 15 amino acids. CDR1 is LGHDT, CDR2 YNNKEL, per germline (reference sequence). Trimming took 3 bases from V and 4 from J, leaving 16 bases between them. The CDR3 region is CASSHVRYGGYEQYF. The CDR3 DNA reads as TGTGCCAGCAGCCATGTAAGGTACGGGGGATACGAGCAGTACTTC.

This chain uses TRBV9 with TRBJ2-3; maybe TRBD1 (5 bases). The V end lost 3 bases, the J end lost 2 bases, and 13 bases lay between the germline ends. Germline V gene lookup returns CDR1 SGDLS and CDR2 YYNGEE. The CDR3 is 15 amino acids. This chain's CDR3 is CASSATSGHTDTQYF. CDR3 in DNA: TGTGCCAGCAGCGCTACTTCAGGGCACACAGATACGCAGTATTTT.

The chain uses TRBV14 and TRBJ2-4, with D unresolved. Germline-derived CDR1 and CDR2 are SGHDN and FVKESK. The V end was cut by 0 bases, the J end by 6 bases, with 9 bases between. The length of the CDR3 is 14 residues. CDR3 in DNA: TGTGCCAGCAGCCAAGAGTCGATAGCAAACATTCAGTACTTC. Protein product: CASSQESIANIQYF.

The CDR3 here is CASSLATSGAYEQYF. In DNA form, the CDR3 reads TGCGCCAGCAGCTTGGCTACTAGCGGGGCCTACGAGCAGTACTTC. This rearrangement joins TRBV5-1 to TRBJ2-7; 10 bases are a match to TRBD2. CDR1 is SGHRS, CDR2 YFSETQ, per germline. After removal of 0 bases from V and 2 bases from J, the junction contained 2 bases not matched to a gene. This CDR3 has 15 amino acids.

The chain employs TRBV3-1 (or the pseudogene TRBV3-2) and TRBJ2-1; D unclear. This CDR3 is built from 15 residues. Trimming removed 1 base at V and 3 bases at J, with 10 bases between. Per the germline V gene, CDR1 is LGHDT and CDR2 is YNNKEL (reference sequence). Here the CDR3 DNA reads TGTGCCAGCAGCCAAGGGGCAGCTCTCTACAATGAGCAGTTCTTC. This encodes CASSQGAALYNEQFF.